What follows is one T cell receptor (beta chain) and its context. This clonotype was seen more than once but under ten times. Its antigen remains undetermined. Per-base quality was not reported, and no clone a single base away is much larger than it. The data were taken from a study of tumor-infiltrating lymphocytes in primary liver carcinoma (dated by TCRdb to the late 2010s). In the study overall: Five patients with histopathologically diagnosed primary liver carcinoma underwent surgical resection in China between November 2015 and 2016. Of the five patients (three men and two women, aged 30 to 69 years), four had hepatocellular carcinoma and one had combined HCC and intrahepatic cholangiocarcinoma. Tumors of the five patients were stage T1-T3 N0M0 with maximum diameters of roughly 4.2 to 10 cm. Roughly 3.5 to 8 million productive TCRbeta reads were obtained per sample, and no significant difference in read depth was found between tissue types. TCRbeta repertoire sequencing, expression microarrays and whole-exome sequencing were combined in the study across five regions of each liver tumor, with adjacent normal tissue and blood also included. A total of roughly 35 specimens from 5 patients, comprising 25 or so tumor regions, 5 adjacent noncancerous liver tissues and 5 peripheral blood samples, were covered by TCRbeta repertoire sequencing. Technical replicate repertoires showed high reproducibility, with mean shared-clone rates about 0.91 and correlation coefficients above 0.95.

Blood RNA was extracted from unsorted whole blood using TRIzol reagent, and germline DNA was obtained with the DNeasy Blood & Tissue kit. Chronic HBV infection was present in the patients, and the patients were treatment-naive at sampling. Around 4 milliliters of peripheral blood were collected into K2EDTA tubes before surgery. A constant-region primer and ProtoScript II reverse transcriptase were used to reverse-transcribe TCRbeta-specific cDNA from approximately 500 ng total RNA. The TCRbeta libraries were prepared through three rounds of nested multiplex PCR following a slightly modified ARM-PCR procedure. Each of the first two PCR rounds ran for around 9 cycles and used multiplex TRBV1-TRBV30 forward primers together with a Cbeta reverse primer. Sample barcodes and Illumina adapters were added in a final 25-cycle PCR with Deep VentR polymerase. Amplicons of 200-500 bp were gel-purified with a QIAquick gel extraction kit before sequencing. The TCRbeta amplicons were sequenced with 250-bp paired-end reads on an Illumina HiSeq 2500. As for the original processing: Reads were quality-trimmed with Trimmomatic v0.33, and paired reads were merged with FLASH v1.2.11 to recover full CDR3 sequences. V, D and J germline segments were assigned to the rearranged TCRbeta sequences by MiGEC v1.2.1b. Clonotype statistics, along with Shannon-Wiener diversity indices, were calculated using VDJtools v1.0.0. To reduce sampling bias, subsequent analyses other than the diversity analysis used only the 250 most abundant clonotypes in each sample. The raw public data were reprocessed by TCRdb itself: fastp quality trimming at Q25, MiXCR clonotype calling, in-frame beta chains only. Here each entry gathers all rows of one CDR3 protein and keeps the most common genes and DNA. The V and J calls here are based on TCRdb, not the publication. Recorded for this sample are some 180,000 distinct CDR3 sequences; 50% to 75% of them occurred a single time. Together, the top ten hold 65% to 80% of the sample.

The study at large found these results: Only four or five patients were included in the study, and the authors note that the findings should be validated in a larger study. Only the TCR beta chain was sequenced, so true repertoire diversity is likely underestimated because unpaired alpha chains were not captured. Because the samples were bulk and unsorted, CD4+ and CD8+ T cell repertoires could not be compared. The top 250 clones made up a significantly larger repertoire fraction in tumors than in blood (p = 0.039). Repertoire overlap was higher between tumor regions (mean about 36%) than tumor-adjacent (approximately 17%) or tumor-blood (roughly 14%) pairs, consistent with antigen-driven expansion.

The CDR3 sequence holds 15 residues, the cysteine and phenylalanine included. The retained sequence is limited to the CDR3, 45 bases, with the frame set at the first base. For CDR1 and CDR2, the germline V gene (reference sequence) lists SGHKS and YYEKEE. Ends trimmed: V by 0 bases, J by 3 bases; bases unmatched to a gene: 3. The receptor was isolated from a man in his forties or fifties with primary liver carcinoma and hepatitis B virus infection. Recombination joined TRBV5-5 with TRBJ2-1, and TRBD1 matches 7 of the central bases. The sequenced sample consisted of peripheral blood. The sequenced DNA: TGTGCCAGCAGCTTGGTGGACAGGAGCTACAATGAGCAGTTCTTC. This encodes CASSLVDRSYNEQFF.